This T cell receptor beta chain was sequenced in a study of chemoradiotherapy in HPV16-positive cancers. The overall study: Two HPV16-positive patients' cells yielded candidate HPV-specific clones and common motifs.

Germline V gene data show CDR1 as LNHNV and CDR2 as YYDKDF (reference sequence). V lost 1 base and J 1 base, leaving 16 bases between the germline ends. The CDR3 is 17 amino acids. With regard to this clone: Antigen unknown.

Points from the study as a whole: Functional assays defining HPV-specific T cells used only a couple of HPV16-positive patients. Candidate HPV-specific clones and E7-related TCR motifs grew in tumor during treatment.

Generated by immunoSEQ multiplex PCR, the TCRdb table keeps only in-frame clones and is missing some. Of 12,000 or so clones in the sample, 86% are singletons; the top ten hold 2.8%. Repertoires were sampled repeatedly during chemoradiotherapy. The sequenced sample was blood, obtained from a patient who underwent chemoradiotherapy. The TCR sequence derives from a human donor with HPV-associated anogenital cancer. V is TRBV15 and J is TRBJ1-1, with D possibly being TRBD1 (6 bases). CDR3 nucleotides: TGTGCCACCAGCAGAGGGGCGGGGGGCGCGGGGAACACTGAAGCTTTCTTT. It specifies CATSRGAGGAGNTEAFF.